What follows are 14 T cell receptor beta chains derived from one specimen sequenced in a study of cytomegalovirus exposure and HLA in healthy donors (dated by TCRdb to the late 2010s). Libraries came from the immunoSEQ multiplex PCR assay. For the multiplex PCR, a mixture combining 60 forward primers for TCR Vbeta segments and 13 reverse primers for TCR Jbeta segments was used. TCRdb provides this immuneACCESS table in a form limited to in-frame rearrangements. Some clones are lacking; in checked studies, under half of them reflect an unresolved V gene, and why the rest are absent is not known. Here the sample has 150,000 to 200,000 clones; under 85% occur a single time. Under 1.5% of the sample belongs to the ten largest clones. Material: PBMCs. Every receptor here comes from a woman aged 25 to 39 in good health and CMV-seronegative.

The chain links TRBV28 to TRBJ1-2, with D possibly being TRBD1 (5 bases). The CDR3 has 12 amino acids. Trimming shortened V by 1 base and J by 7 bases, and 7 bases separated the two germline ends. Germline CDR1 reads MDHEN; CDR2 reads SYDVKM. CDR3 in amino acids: CASSLSGVGYTF. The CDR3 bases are TGTGCCAGCAGTTTATCGGGGGTTGGCTACACCTTC.

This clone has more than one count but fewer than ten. CDR3 nucleotides: TGTGCCAGCAGCCTCCCCGGGACTCTCGAGCAGTACTTC. It specifies CASSLPGTLEQYF. The rearrangement joins TRBV13 to TRBJ2-7, with a weak D call TRBD2 (6 bases). The CDR3 runs to 13 residues. Trimming removed 5 bases at V and 6 bases at J, with 14 bases between. In germline, CDR1 is PRHDT, CDR2 FYEKMQ (reference sequence).

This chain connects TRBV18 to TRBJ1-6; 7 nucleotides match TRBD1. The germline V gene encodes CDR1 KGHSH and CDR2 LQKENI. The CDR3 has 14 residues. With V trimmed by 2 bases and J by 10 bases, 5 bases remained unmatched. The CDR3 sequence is CASSPWDRGSPLHF. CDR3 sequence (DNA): TGTGCCAGCTCACCATGGGACAGAGGATCACCCCTCCACTTT.

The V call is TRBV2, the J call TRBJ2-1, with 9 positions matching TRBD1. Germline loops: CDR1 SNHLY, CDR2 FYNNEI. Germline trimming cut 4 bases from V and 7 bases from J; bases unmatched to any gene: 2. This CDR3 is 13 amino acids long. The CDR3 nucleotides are TGTGCCAGCAGTGCACAGGGGGCGAATGAGCAGTTCTTC. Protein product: CASSAQGANEQFF. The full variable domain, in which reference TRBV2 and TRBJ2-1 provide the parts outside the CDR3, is EPEVTQTPSHQVTQMGQEVILRCVPISNHLYFYWYRQILGQKVEFLVSFYNNEISEKSEIFDDQFSVERPDGSNFTLKIRSTKLEDSAMYFCASSAQGANEQFFGPGTRLTVL.

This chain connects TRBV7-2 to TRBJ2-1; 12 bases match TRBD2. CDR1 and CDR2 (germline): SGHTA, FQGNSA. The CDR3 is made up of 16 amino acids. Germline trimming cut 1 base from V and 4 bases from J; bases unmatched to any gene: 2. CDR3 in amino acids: CASSLVLAGGYNEQFF. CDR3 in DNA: TGTGCCAGCAGCTTAGTTCTAGCGGGGGGGTACAATGAGCAGTTCTTC.

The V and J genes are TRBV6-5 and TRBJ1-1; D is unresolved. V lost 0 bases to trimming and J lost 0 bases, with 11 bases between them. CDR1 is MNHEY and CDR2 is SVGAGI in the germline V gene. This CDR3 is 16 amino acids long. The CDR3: CASSYSSGGMNTEAFF. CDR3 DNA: TGTGCCAGCAGTTACTCGAGTGGCGGGATGAACACTGAAGCTTTCTTT.

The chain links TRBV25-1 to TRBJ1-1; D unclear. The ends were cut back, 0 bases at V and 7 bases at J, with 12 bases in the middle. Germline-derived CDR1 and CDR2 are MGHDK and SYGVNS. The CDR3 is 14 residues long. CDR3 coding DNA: TGTGCCAGCAGTGAATACCCCATGGGCATTGAAGCTTTCTTT. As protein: CASSEYPMGIEAFF. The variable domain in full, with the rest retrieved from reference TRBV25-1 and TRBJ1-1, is EADIYQTPRYLVIGTGKKITLECSQTMGHDKMYWYQQDPGMELHLIHYSYGVNSTEKGDLSSESTVSRIRTEHFPLTLESARPSHTSQYLCASSEYPMGIEAFFGQGTRLTVV.

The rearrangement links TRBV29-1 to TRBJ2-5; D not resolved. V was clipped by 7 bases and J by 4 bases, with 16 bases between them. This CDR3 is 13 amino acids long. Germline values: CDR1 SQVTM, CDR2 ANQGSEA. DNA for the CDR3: TGCAGCGCCCAAGTATTGGCCGCAGAGACCCAGTACTTC. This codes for CSAQVLAAETQYF. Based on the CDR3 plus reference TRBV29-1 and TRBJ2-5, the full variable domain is SAVISQKPSRDICQRGTSLTIQCQVDSQVTMMFWYRQQPGQSLTLIATANQGSEATYESGFVIDKFPISRPNLTFSTLTVSNMSPEDSSIYLCSAQVLAAETQYFGPGTRLLVL.

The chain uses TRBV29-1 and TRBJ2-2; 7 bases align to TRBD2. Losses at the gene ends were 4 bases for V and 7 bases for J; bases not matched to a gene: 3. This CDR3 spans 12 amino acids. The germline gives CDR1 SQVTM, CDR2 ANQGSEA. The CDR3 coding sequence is TGCAGCGTTGTGGGAGGGGACGGGGAGCTGTTTTTT. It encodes CSVVGGDGELFF.

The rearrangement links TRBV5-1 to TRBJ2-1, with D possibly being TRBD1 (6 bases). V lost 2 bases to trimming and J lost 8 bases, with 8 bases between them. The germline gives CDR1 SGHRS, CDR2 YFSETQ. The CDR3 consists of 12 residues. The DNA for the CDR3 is TGCGCCAGCAGCTTTCCAGGGGATGAGCAGTTCTTC. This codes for CASSFPGDEQFF.

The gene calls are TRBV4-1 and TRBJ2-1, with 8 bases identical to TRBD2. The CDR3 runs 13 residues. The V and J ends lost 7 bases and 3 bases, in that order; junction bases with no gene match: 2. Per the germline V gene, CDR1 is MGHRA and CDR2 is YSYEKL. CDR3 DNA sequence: TGCGCCAGCAATGCGGGGGGCTACAATGAGCAGTTCTTC. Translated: CASNAGGYNEQFF.

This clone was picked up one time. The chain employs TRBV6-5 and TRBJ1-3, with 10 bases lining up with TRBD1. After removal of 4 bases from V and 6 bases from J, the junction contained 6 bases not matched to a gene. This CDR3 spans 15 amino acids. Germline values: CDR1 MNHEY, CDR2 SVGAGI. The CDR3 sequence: CASSSSGTGVNTIYF. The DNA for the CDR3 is TGTGCCAGCAGTTCCTCCGGGACAGGGGTAAACACCATATATTTT.

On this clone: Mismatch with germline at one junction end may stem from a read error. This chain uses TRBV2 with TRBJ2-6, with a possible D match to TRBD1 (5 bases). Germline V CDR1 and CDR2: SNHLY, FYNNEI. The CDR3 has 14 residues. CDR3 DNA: TGTGCCAGCGTGCCTCTCTCTGGGGCCAACGGCCTGACTTTC. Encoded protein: CASVPLSGANGLTF. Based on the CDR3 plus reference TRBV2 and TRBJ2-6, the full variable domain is EPEVTQTPSHQVTQMGQEVILRCVPISNHLYFYWYRQILGQKVEFLVSFYNNEISEKSEIFDDQFSVERPDGSNFTLKIRSTKLEDSAMYFCASVPLSGANGLTFGAGSRLTVL.

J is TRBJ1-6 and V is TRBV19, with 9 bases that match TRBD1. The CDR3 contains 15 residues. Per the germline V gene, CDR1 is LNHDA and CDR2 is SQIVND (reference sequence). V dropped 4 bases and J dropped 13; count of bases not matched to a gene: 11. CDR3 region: CASSRGQGPSIPLHF. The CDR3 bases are TGTGCCAGTAGTAGGGGACAGGGTCCTTCGATCCCCCTCCACTTT.